Each of the 13 T cell receptor beta chains below was sequenced from the same sample in a study of shared clonotypes between healthy human individuals (dated by TCRdb to 2018 to 2021). Library generation was performed with the immunoSEQ multiplex PCR assay. As stored in TCRdb, this immuneACCESS dataset retains in-frame rearrangements with V and J assigned. A fraction of the clones does not appear; measured against another copy, unresolved V genes explain less than half of the discrepancy, and the remainder lacks a known reason. In all, the sample holds a few million clones, and 85% to 95% of those were seen once. Roughly 0.36% of the sample is held by the ten biggest clonotypes. Sequencing was carried out using naive CD4+ T cells from PBMCs. The cell subset or site label here, explained by the study, means: CD45RA+ positively selected. The receptors here all came from a man aged 18 to 30 in good health. Some clones in this sample may be carry-over from other donors' samples.

The chain combines TRBV20-1 with TRBJ2-5; D remains unclear. Trimming took off 4 bases at V and 4 bases at J, with 7 bases between the two ends. The CDR3 contains 11 residues. Looked up from germline, CDR1 is DFQATT and CDR2 is SNEGSKA (reference sequence). The CDR3 coding sequence is TGCAGTGCTAAGGGCTCAGAGACCCAGTACTTC. It specifies CSAKGSETQYF.

The chain links TRBV18 to TRBJ2-7; tentative D call: TRBD1 (6 bases). The V and J ends lost 8 bases and 0 bases respectively, with 14 bases between them. Germline CDR1 KGHSH, CDR2 LQKENI. The CDR3 covers 14 residues. CDR3 nucleotides: TGTGCCAGCACACAGGGAACCCTCTCCTACGAGCAGTACTTC. Translated: CASTQGTLSYEQYF. Variable domain in full (rest from reference TRBV18 and TRBJ2-7): NAGVMQNPRHLVRRRGQEARLRCSPMKGHSHVYWYRQLPEEGLKFMVYLQKENIIDESGMPKERFSAEFPKEGPSILRIQQVVRGDSAAYFCASTQGTLSYEQYFGPGTRLTVT.

In its sample, this clone was seen a few times. This sequence joins TRBV2 and TRBJ1-1; D gene uncertain. The CDR3 runs 12 residues. The germline CDR1 and CDR2 sequences are SNHLY and FYNNEI. The germline V and J ends were trimmed by 8 bases and 2 bases, with 9 bases remaining between them. The CDR3: CASSSGNTEAFF. CDR3 nucleotide sequence: TGTGCCAGCTCTTCCGGAAACACTGAAGCTTTCTTT.

The chain carries TRBV5-1 and TRBJ2-1, with TRBD2 matching 12 bases. Losses at the gene ends were 3 bases for V and 1 base for J; bases not matched to a gene: 5. Per germline, CDR1 SGHRS and CDR2 YFSETQ. The CDR3 is 17 amino acids. Here the CDR3 reads CASSWGLAGRSYNEQFF. The CDR3 DNA sequence: TGCGCCAGCAGCTGGGGACTAGCGGGCCGTTCCTACAATGAGCAGTTCTTC.

This clone showed up just once. Lacking the conserved final phenylalanine or tryptophan, this CDR3 likely reflects a read error. The limits of the CDR3 on the DNA are not certain, so only TCRdb's listed CDR3 is given. CDR3: CASSRDDMAPG. The chain recombines TRBV7-9 with TRBJ2-3. Germline values: CDR1 SEHNR, CDR2 FQNEAQ (reference sequence). The CDR3 spans 11 residues, counting both ends.

This chain joins TRBV18 and TRBJ2-7; 11 positions agree with TRBD2. The V gene's germline CDR1 is KGHSH and CDR2 LQKENI. V lost 3 bases, J lost 3 bases, and 13 bases stayed unmatched. This CDR3 has 18 residues. Here the CDR3 reads CASSPPGGASGGYYEQYF. CDR3 nucleotides: TGTGCCAGCTCACCCCCCGGGGGTGCTAGCGGGGGGTACTACGAGCAGTACTTC.

The rearrangement uses TRBV27 and TRBJ2-3; 11 nucleotides align to TRBD2. This CDR3 comprises 17 residues. Per the germline V gene, CDR1 is MNHEY and CDR2 is SMNVEV (reference sequence). J lost 1 base, V lost 2 bases, and 5 bases had no gene match. CDR3 DNA sequence: TGTGCCAGCAGTTTACTCCCGGGACTAGCGGGCACAGATACGCAGTATTTT. Translation gives CASSLLPGLAGTDTQYF.

The chain employs TRBV6-5 and TRBJ2-1; D possibly corresponds to TRBD2 (6 bases). This CDR3 contains 11 residues. The V and J ends lost 7 bases and 8 bases respectively, with 9 bases between them. Per the germline V gene, CDR1 is MNHEY and CDR2 is SVGAGI. CDR3 protein: CASKWRDEQFF. In DNA form, the CDR3 reads TGTGCCAGCAAGTGGAGGGATGAGCAGTTCTTC.

The chain uses TRBV2 and TRBJ1-1; D not certain. Between the trimmed V and J ends, which lost 7 bases and 13 bases, there was a span of 16 bases. CDR1 is SNHLY and CDR2 is FYNNEI in the germline V gene. This CDR3 spans 11 amino acids. CDR3 in amino acids: CASTRTVVCFF. The DNA of the CDR3 is TGTGCCAGCACTCGGACGGTTGTGTGTTTCTTT. The whole variable domain, remainder taken from reference TRBV2 and TRBJ1-1, is EPEVTQTPSHQVTQMGQEVILRCVPISNHLYFYWYRQILGQKVEFLVSFYNNEISEKSEIFDDQFSVERPDGSNFTLKIRSTKLEDSAMYFCASTRTVVCFFGQGTRLTVV.

Here the CDR3 reads CASSIRGSHRDEQYF. CDR3 nucleotides: TGTGCCAGCAGCATCCGAGGGTCACATAGGGACGAGCAGTACTTC. The chain carries TRBV21-1 and TRBJ2-7; the tabulated D call, TRBD2, remains unverified against the DNA. TRBV21-1 is a pseudogene segment. The CDR3 spans 15 residues.

The chain employs TRBV7-9 and TRBJ2-3; D may be TRBD1 (6 bases). The V and J ends lost 3 bases and 5 bases respectively, with 18 bases between them. This CDR3 contains 16 residues. The germline V gene has CDR1 SEHNR and CDR2 FQNEAQ (reference sequence). The CDR3 bases are TGTGCCAGCAGCTTGGGGACAATCAGCTCGGGAGATACGCAGTATTTT. The encoded protein is CASSLGTISSGDTQYF.

This rearrangement joins TRBV6-5 to TRBJ1-2; a weak D match, TRBD1 (5 bases). Germline CDR1 is MNHEY and CDR2 is SVGAGI. This CDR3 contains 13 residues. The germline V and J ends were trimmed by 4 bases and 7 bases, with 13 bases remaining between them. CDR3 coding DNA: TGTGCCAGCAGTTCGGGGGGGAAAGGTGGCTACACCTTC. This translates into CASSSGGKGGYTF.

This clone has more than one count but fewer than ten. The chain has TRBV2 and TRBJ1-2; TRBD1 matches at 9 bases. Germline CDR1 reads SNHLY; CDR2 reads FYNNEI. V shed 2 bases, J shed 13 bases, and the junction held 8 bases outside the gene matches. This CDR3 has 13 residues. The CDR3 region is CASSESDRGGSTF. The CDR3 DNA is TGTGCCAGCAGTGAATCCGACAGGGGGGGGTCCACCTTC. Filled out from reference TRBV2 and TRBJ1-2, the complete variable domain reads EPEVTQTPSHQVTQMGQEVILRCVPISNHLYFYWYRQILGQKVEFLVSFYNNEISEKSEIFDDQFSVERPDGSNFTLKIRSTKLEDSAMYFCASSESDRGGSTFGSGTRLTVV.